The clone carrying this T cell receptor beta chain was counted a few times. It was RNA transcripts that yielded the amplified TCR beta CDR3 regions. RT-PCR in the first round (using the HTBI primer set) targeted the TCR CDR3. TCRdb reanalysed the multiplex PCR reads using MiXCR and keeps one entry per CDR3 protein. Among some 600,000 distinct CDR3 sequences listed, under 60% were seen once. Any patient presenting with uncontrolled infection, other autoimmune disease, pregnancy or lactation was left out. The sample comes from a study of T cells in Graves' hyperthyroidism and ophthalmopathy. Germline V gene sequence: CDR1 DFQATT, CDR2 SNEGSKA (reference sequence). The CDR3 totals 16 residues. V was trimmed by 1 base and J by 5 bases, leaving 20 bases between them.

This receptor was taken from a woman under 30 with Graves' hyperthyroidism. The chain carries TRBV20-1 and TRBJ2-5; D remains ambiguous. Source material: peripheral blood or thyroid tissue (not recorded which). CDR3 region: CSARGPAYLGYETQYF. CDR3 in DNA: TGCAGTGCTAGAGGCCCCGCTTATTTGGGATACGAGACCCAGTACTTC.